This entry is about one TCR beta chain. It lacks a known antigen. Base-call qualities are not available, and no considerably larger clone is one nucleotide away. The data are from a study of blood T cell repertoires in COVID-19 (dated by TCRdb to between 2020 and 2021). Study-wide context: Collaborator samples came from the United States, Italy and Spain and covered acute and convalescent phases of COVID-19. The material from the prospective study consisted of cDNA or gDNA derived from T cells, B-cell-depleted T cells, or PBMCs. The dataset comprised deeply sampled blood TCRbeta repertoires from subjects exposed to, actively infected with, or recovered from COVID-19. The repertoires were released in a freely available public database meant as a resource for research on the immune response to SARS-CoV-2. Samples came from the ongoing ImmuneRACE study (first 160 participants) plus 1,254 subjects from 6 global collaborators. The sample metadata nearly always contained a de-identified subject ID, COVID-19 status, age in years and sex. Where HLA class I and class II types were available, the types were taken from metadata supplied by the sample provider, not from assay-based typing. Points the paper makes about the study in general: How much clinical and demographic metadata was included differed by source and by participant, and the metadata was provided uncurated.

From the germline V gene, CDR1 is SGHVS and CDR2 is FNYEAQ. The CDR3 starts with the cysteine, ends with the phenylalanine, and has 15 residues. Only CDR3 DNA remains: 45 bases, in frame from the first base. V ends up 2 bases short and J 7 bases short, with an unmatched junction base count of 3. Each collaborating institution followed its own protocols to collect whole blood in K2EDTA tubes. For TCRbeta analysis, collaborators shipped samples as frozen whole blood, isolated PBMCs, or DNA extracted from either of those sample types. The immunoSEQ Assay, a bias-controlled multiplex PCR, was used to amplify TCRbeta CDR3 regions from genomic DNA. In the source study's methods: Nucleated cell counts per sample were estimated from amplification of reference gene primers within the assay. To quantify the absolute abundance of each unique TCRbeta CDR3 rearrangement, sequence reads were collapsed and filtered. For each sample, productive Simpson clonality was calculated as the square root of Simpson's diversity index over productive rearrangements. Not all clones reach the TCRdb copy of this immuneACCESS table, which keeps in-frame sequences only. Checked studies attribute under half of the gap to unresolved V genes and leave the rest unexplained. V, J and clone size derive from that table, while D and trimming were established from the DNA sequence. In all, the sample holds approximately 150,000 clones, and over 60% of those were seen once. 16% of the sample lies in the top ten.

Material for sequencing was peripheral blood. Recombination connected TRBV7-6 to TRBJ2-2; a stretch of 11 junction bases matches TRBD2. This receptor was identified in a man over 45 with acute or convalescent COVID-19. The CDR3 protein is CASSLLAGGFGELFF. The bases read TGTGCCAGCAGCTTACTAGCGGGGGGCTTCGGGGAGCTGTTTTTT.